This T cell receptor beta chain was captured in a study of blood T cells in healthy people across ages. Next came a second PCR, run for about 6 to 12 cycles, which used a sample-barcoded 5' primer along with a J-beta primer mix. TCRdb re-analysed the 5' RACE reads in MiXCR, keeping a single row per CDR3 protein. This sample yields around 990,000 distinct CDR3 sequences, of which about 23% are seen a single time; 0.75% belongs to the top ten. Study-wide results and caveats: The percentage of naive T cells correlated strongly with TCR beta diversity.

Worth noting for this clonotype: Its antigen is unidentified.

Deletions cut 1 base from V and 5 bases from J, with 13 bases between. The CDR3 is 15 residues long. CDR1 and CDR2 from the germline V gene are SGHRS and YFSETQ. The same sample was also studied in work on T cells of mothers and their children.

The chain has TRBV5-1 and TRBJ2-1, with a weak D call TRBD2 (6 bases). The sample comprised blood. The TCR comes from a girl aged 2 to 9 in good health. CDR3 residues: CASSLSAGTHNEQFF. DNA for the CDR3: TGCGCCAGCAGCTTGTCGGCGGGGACCCACAATGAGCAGTTCTTC.